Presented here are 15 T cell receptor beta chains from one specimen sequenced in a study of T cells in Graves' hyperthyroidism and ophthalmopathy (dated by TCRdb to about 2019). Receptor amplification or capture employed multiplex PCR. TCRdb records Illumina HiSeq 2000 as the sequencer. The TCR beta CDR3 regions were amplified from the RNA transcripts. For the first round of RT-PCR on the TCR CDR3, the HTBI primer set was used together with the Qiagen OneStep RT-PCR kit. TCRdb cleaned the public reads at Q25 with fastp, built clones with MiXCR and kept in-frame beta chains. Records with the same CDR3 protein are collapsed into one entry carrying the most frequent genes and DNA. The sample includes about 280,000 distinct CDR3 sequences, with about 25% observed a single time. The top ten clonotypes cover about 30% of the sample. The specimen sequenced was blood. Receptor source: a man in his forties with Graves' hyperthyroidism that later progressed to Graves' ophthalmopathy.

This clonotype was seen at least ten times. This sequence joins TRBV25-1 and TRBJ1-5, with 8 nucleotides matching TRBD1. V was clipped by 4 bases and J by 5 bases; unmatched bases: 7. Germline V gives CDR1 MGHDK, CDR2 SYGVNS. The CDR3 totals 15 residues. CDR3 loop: CASSGTTGGDQPQHF. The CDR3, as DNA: TGTGCCAGCAGTGGAACCACAGGGGGGGATCAGCCCCAGCATTTT.

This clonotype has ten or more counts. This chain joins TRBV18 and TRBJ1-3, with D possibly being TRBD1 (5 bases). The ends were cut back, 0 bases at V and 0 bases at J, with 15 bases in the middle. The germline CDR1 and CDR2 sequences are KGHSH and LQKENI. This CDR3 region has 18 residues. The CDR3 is CASSPPLGRNASGNTIYF. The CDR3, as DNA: TGTGCCAGCTCACCACCTTTGGGACGGAATGCCTCTGGAAACACCATATATTTT.

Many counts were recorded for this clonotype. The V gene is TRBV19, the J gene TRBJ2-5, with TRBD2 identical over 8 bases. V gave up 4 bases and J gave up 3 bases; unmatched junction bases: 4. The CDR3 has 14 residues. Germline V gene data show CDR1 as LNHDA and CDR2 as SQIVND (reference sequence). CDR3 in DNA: TGTGCCAGTAGTACGACTAGCGCAAAAGAGACCCAGTACTTC. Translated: CASSTTSAKETQYF. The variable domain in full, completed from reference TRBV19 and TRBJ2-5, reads DGGITQSPKYLFRKEGQNVTLSCEQNLNHDAMYWYRQDPGQGLRLIYYSQIVNDFQKGDIAEGYSVSREKKESFPLTVTSAQKNPTAFYLCASSTTSAKETQYFGPGTRLLVL.

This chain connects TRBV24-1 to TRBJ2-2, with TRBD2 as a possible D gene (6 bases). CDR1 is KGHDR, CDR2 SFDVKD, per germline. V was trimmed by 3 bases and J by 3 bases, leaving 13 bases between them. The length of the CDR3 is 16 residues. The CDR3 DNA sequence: TGTGCCACCAGTGATCCGGCTGGAGGGGACACCGGGGAGCTGTTTTTT. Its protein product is CATSDPAGGDTGELFF.

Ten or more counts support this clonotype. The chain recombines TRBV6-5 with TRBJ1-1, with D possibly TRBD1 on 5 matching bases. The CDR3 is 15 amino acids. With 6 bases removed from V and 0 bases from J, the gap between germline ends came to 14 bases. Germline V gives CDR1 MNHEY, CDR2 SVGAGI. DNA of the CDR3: TGTGCCAGCAGCAACACGGGACTTCTGAACACTGAAGCTTTCTTT. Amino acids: CASSNTGLLNTEAFF.

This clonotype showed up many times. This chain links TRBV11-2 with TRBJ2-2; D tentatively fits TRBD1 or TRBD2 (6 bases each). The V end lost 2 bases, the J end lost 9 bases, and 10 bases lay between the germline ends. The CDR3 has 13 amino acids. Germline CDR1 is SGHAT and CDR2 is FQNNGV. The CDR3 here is CASSLWGARELFF. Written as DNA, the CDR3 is TGTGCCAGCAGCTTATGGGGGGCCCGGGAGCTGTTTTTT.

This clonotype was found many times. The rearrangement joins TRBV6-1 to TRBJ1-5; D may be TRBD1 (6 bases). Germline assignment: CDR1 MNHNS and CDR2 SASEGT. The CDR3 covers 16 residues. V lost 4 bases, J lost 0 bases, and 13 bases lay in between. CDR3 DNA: TGTGCCAGCAGTGGTCTCAGGGGATTTAGCAATCAGCCCCAGCATTTT. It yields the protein CASSGLRGFSNQPQHF.

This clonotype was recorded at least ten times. The CDR3 DNA reads TGTGCCATCAGGGGGGACTTGCAAGAGACCCAGTACTTC. It encodes CAIRGDLQETQYF. The chain joins TRBV10-3 to TRBJ2-5, with a weak D call TRBD2 (6 bases). Germline V gene lookup returns CDR1 ENHRY and CDR2 SYGVKD. With 6 bases removed from V and 2 bases from J, the gap between germline ends came to 10 bases. CDR3 length: 13 residues.

CDR3 amino acids: CASSYYAVEQYF. The CDR3, as DNA: TGTGCCAGCAGTTACTATGCCGTCGAGCAGTACTTC. The gene calls are TRBV6-2 or TRBV6-3 and TRBJ2-7; D is ambiguous. Deletions cut 1 base from V and 6 bases from J, with 7 bases between. Germline lookup yields CDR1 MNHEY and CDR2 SVGEGT. There are 12 residues in the CDR3.

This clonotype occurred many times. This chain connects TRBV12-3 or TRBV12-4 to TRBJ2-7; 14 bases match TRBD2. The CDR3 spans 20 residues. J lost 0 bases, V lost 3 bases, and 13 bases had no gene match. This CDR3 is CASSLERGLAGESSSYEQYF. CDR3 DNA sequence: TGTGCCAGCAGTTTGGAACGGGGACTAGCGGGAGAATCGAGCTCCTACGAGCAGTACTTC.

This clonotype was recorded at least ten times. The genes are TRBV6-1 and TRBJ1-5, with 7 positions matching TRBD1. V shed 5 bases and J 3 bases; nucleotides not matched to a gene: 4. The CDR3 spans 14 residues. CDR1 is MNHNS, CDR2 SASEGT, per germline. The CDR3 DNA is TGTGCCAGCAGTCAGGGGACAGTCAATCAGCCCCAGCATTTT. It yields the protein CASSQGTVNQPQHF.

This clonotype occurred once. CDR3 bases: TGTGCCAGCAGCCAGAGTTTCGATCGCTACACCTTC. Its protein is CASSQSFDRYTF. The V gene is TRBV6-1, the J gene TRBJ1-2; D is undetermined. The V gene lost 6 bases and the J gene lost 9 bases, with 14 bases spanning the gap. This CDR3 contains 12 residues. Germline V CDR1 and CDR2: MNHNS, SASEGT.

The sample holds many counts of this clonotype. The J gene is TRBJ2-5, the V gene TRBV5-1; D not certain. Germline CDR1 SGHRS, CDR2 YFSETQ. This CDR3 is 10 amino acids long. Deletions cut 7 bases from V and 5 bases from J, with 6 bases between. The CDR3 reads CASEAETQYF. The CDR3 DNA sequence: TGCGCCAGCGAGGCGGAGACCCAGTACTTC.

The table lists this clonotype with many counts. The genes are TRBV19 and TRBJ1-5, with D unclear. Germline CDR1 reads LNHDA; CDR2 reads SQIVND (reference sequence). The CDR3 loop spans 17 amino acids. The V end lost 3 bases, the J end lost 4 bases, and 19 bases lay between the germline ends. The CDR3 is CASSINPSHRGNQPQHF. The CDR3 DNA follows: TGTGCCAGTAGTATCAATCCCTCTCACCGCGGAAATCAGCCCCAGCATTTT.

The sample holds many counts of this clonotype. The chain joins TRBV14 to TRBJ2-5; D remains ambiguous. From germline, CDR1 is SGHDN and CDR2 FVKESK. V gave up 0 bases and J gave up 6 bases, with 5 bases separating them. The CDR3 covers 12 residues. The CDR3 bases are TGTGCCAGCAGCCAAGATCGTAAGACCCAGTACTTC. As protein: CASSQDRKTQYF.